The source of this T cell receptor (beta chain) is a study of OX40 agonist ivuxolimab in advanced cancers. For the study at large: Patients were dosed with the agonistic anti-OX40 (CD134) antibody ivuxolimab.

The CDR3 length is 12 residues. The V end was cut by 4 bases, the J end by 2 bases, with 5 bases between. The germline gives CDR1 MGHDK, CDR2 SYGVNS. Produced via immunoSEQ multiplex PCR; TCRdb's table is partial and in-frame only. Of about 82,000 clones in the sample, 85% to 90% are singletons; the top ten hold roughly 2.5%. The sequence derives from an adult with an advanced solid tumor such as melanoma, head and neck, liver or kidney cancer. Specimen: CD4+ or CD8+ T cells sorted from blood, collected in a trial of the OX40 agonist ivuxolimab. The chain uses TRBV25-1 and TRBJ1-1; D is uncertain. CDR3 sequence: CASSGDNTEAFF. CDR3 DNA: TGTGCCAGCAGTGGAGACAACACTGAAGCTTTCTTT.